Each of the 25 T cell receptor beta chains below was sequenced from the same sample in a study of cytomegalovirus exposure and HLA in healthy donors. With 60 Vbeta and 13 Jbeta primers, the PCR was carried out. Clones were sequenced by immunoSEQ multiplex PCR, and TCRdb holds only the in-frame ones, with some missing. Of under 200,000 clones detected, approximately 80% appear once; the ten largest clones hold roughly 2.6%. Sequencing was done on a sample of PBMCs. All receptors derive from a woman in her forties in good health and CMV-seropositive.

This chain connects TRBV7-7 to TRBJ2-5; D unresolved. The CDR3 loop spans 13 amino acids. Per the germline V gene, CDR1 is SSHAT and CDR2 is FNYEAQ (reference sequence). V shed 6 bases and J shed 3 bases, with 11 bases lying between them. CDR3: CASSSTPEETQYF. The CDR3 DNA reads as TGTGCCAGCAGTTCGACACCCGAAGAGACCCAGTACTTC.

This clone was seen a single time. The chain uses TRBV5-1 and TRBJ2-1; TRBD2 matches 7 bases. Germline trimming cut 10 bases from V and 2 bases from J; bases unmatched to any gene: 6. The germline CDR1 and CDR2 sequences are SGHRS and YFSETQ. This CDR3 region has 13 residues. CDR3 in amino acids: CASGGSTYNEQFF. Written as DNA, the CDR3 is TGCGCCTCGGGGGGATCCACCTACAATGAGCAGTTCTTC. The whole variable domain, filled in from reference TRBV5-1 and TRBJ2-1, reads KAGVTQTPRYLIKTRGQQVTLSCSPISGHRSVSWYQQTPGQGLQFLFEYFSETQRNKGNFPGRFSGRQFSNSRSEMNVSTLELGDSALYLCASGGSTYNEQFFGPGTRLTVL.

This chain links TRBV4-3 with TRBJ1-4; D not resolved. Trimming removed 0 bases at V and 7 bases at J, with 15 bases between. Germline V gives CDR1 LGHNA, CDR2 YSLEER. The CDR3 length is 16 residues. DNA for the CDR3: TGCGCCAGCAGCCAAGATCGCCCCCCAACTGGTGAAAAACTGTTTTTT. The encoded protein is CASSQDRPPTGEKLFF.

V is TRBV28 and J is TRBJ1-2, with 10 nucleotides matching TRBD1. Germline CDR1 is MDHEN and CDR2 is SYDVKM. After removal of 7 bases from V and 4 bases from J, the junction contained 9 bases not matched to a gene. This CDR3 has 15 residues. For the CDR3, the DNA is TGTGCCAGCACACCCTATGGGACAGGGGTCTATGGCTACACCTTC. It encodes CASTPYGTGVYGYTF.

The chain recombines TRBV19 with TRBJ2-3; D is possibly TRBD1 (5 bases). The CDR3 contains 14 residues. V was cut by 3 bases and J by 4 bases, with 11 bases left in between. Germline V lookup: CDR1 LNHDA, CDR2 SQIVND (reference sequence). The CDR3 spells CASSMGQGSDTQYF. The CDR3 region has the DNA TGTGCCAGTAGTATGGGGCAGGGCTCAGATACGCAGTATTTT.

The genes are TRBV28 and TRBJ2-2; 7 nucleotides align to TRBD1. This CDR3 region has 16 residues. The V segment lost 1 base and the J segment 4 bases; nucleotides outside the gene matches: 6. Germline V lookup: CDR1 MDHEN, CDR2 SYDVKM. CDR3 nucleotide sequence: TGTGCCAGCAGTTTATCGGGGACAGTGCGCACCGGGGAGCTGTTTTTT. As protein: CASSLSGTVRTGELFF.

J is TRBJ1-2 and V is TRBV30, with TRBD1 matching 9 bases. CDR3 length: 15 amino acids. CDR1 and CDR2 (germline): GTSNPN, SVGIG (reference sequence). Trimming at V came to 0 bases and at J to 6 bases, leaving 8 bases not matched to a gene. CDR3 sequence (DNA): TGTGCCTGGAGTGTAATAGGACAGGGGAAGGATGGCTACACCTTC. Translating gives CAWSVIGQGKDGYTF. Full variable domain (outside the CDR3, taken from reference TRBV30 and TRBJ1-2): SQTIHQWPATLVQPVGSPLSLECTVEGTSNPNLYWYRQAAGRGLQLLFYSVGIGQISSEVPQNLSASRPQDRQFILSSKKLLLSDSGFYLCAWSVIGQGKDGYTFGSGTRLTVV.

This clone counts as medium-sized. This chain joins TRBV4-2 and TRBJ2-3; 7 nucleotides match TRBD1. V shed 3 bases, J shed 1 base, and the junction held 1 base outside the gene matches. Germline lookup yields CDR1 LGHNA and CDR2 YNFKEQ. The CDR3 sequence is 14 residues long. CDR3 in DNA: TGTGCCAGCAGCCACGGACAGGGCACAGATACGCAGTATTTT. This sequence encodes CASSHGQGTDTQYF.

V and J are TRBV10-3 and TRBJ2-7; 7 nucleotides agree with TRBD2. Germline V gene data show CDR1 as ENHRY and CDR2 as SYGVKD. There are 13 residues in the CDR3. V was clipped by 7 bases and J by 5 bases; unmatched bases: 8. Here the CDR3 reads CAINREGSHEQYF. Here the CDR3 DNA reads TGTGCCATCAATAGGGAGGGTTCACACGAGCAGTACTTC.

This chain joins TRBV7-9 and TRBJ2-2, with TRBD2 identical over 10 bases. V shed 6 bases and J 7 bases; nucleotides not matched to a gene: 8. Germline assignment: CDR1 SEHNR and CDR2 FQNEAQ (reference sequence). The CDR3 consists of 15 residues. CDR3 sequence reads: CASRRLAGGVGELFF. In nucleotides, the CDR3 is TGTGCCAGCAGGAGATTAGCGGGAGGAGTCGGGGAGCTGTTTTTT. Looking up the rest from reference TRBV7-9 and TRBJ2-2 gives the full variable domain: DTGVSQNPRHKITKRGQNVTFRCDPISEHNRLYWYRQTLGQGPEFLTYFQNEAQLEKSRLLSDRFSAERPKGSFSTLEIQRTEQGDSAMYLCASRRLAGGVGELFFGEGSRLTVL.

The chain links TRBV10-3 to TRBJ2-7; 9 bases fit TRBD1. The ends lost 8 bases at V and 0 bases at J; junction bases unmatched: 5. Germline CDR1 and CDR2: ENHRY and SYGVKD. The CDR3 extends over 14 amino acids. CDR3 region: CAIQGGQGSYEQYF. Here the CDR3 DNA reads TGTGCCATCCAAGGGGGACAGGGCTCCTACGAGCAGTACTTC.

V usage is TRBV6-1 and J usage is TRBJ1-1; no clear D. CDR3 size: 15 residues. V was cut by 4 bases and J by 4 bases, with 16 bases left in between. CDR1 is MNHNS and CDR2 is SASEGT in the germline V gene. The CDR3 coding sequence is TGTGCCAGCAGTGTCTACGGAGAAGTGGTCACTGAAGCTTTCTTT. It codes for CASSVYGEVVTEAFF.

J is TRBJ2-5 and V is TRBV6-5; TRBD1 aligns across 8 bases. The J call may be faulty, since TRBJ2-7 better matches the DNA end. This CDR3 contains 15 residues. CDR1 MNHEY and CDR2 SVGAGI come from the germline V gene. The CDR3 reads CASSFSNRGYYEQYF. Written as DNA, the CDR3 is TGTGCCAGCAGTTTTTCGAACAGGGGGTACTACGAGCAGTACTTC.

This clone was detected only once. The CDR3 DNA sequence: TGCGCCAGCAGTGCTAGCGGGAGGGCCCCCGGGGAGCTGTTTTTT. Translated: CASSASGRAPGELFF. The genes are TRBV10-1 and TRBJ2-2, with 12 nucleotides matching TRBD2. The CDR3 is 15 amino acids. Germline lookup yields CDR1 WNHNN and CDR2 SYGVQD (reference sequence). V lost 4 bases and J lost 6; bases outside the gene matches: 3.

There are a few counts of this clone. This CDR3 is CASSHSTSTDTQYF. The CDR3 DNA is TGCGCCAGCAGCCATTCAACTAGCACAGATACGCAGTATTTT. The chain couples TRBV4-1 to TRBJ2-3, with no clear D. This CDR3 is built from 14 residues. Germline V CDR1 and CDR2: MGHRA, YSYEKL. Trimming took 3 bases from V and 0 from J, leaving 7 bases between them.

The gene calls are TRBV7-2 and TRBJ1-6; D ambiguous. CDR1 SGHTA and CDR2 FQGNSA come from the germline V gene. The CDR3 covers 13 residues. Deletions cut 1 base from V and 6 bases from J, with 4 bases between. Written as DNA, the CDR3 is TGTGCCAGCAGCTTAGTCATTAATTCACCCCTCCACTTT. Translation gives CASSLVINSPLHF.

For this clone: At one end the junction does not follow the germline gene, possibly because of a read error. The CDR3 sequence: CSSSFDEKLFF. As DNA, the CDR3 is TGTTCCAGCAGCTTCGATGAAAAACTGTTTTTT. V usage is TRBV7-9 and J usage is TRBJ1-4; no clear D. This CDR3 region has 11 residues. Per the germline V gene, CDR1 is SEHNR and CDR2 is FQNEAQ (reference sequence).

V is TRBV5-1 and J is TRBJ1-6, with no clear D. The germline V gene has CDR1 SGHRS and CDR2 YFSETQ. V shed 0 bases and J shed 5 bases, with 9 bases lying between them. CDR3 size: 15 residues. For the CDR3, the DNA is TGCGCCAGCAGCTTGGAAACGGTAGATAATTCACCCCTCCACTTT. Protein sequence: CASSLETVDNSPLHF.

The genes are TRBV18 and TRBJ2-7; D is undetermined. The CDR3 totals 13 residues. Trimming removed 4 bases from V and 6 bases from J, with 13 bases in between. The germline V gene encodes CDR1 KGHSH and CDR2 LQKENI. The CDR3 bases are TGTGCCAGCTCACGAGGTGAGGATGGCGAGCAGTACTTC. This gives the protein CASSRGEDGEQYF.

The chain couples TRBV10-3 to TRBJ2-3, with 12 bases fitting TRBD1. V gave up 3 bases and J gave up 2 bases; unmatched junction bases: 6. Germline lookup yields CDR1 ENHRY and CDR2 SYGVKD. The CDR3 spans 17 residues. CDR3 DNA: TGTGCCATCAGTGATACGGGACAGGGGGCTCTCACAGATACGCAGTATTTT. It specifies CAISDTGQGALTDTQYF.

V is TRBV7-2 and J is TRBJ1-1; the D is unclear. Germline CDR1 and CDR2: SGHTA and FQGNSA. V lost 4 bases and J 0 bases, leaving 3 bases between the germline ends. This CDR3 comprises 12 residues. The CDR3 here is CASSYMNTEAFF. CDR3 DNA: TGTGCCAGCAGCTACATGAACACTGAAGCTTTCTTT.

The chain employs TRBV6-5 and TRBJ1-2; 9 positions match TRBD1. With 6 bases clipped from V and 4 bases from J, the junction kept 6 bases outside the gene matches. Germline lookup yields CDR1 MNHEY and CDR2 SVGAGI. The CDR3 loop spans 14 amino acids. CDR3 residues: CASRTGTGPYGYTF. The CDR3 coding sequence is TGTGCCAGCAGAACCGGGACAGGGCCCTATGGCTACACCTTC.

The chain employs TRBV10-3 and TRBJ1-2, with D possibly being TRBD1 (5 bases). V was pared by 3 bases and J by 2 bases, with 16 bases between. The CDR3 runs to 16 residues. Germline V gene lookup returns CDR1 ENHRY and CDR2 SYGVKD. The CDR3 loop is CAISDAREYVNYGYTF. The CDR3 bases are TGTGCCATCAGTGACGCCAGGGAATACGTAAACTATGGCTACACCTTC.

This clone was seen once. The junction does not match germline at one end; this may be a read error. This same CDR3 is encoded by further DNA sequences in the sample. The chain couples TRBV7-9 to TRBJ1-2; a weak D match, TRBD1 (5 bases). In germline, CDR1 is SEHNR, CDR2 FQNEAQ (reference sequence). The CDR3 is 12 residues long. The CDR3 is CSSSSDSYGYTF. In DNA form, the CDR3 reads TGTTCCAGCAGCTCCGACAGCTATGGCTACACCTTC.

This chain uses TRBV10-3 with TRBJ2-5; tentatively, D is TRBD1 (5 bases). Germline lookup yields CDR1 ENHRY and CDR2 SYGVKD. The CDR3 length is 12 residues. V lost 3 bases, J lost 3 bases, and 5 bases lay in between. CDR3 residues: CAISDREETQYF. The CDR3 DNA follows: TGTGCCATCAGTGACAGGGAAGAGACCCAGTACTTC.